The entry below gives a single T cell receptor beta chain sequence along with its context. Its antigen is not identified. Some clones are missing from TCRdb's copy, which holds only in-frame ones; the method was immunoSEQ multiplex PCR. The data hold 25,000 to 35,000 clones, with approximately 67% observed a single time. This sample was included in a study of PD-1 blockade in classical Hodgkin lymphoma. The sample's time point: cycle 4 day 1 (C4D1), after five to seven weeks of nivolumab. Autologous stem cell transplantation was followed by relapse in every patient, and brentuximab vedotin exposure varied. The best responses consisted of complete response, partial response or progressive disease. Study results and caveats: Exclusion was the outcome for patients who began nivolumab under 1 year after ASCT. Before treatment, complete responders showed about the same diversity as newly diagnosed patients. CD4+ but not CD8+ TCR diversity rose significantly by C4D1.

Germline loops: CDR1 SGHRS, CDR2 YFSETQ. CDR3 length equals 14 residues. V was clipped by 1 base and J by 1 base, with 8 bases between them. Sequences were derived from peripheral blood mononuclear cells (PBMCs), sampled before the fourth cycle of nivolumab. The chain combines TRBV5-1 with TRBJ1-1; no firm D call. The sequence derives from a human donor with classical Hodgkin lymphoma. The CDR3 spells CASSLSGGNTEAFF. Here the CDR3 DNA reads TGCGCCAGCAGCTTGTCGGGCGGGAACACTGAAGCTTTCTTT.